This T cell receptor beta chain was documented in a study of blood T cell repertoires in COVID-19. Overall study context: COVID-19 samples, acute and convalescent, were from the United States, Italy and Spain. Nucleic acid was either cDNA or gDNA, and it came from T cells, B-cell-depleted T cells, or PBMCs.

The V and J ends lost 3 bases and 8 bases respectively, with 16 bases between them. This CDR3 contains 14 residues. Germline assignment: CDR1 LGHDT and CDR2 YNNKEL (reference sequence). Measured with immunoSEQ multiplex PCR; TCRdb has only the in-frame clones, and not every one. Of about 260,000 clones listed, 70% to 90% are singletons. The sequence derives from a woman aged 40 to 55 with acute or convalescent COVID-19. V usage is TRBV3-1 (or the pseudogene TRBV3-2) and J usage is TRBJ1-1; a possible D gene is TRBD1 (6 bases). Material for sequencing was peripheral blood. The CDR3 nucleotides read TGTGCCAGCAGCCACCAGGGGCGGGAGAAGGAAGCTTTCTTT. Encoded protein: CASSHQGREKEAFF.